This T cell receptor (beta chain) emerged from a study of early T cells in non-severe SARS-CoV-2 infection (dated by TCRdb to the early 2020s). For the study in its entirety: Bulk RNA from unsorted whole blood was used for TCR sequencing, so alpha and beta chains could not be paired. Results and caveats for the whole study, not just this receptor: VDJdb matching was skewed toward anti-spike CD8 responses and likely underestimated virus-specific expansions, missing private and CD4 specificities.

The study was a case-control design nested within a healthcare worker cohort in London, UK, with weekly nasopharyngeal swab PCR tests and blood sampling. Healthcare workers were recruited between 23 and 31 March 2020, during the week of the UK lockdown, and were followed weekly for up to roughly 15 weeks. Relative to germline, V is missing 8 bases and J is missing 0 bases, with 7 bases of the junction outside any gene match. Inclusive of the bounding cysteine and phenylalanine, the CDR3 is 14 residues long. Just the 42-base CDR3 DNA is kept, in frame starting at base 1. The germline V gene (reference sequence) provides CDR1 SEHNR and CDR2 FQNEAQ. Library creation used 5' RACE. TCRdb records NextSeq 500 as the sequencer. To correct for sequencing error and PCR bias, the TCR library protocol tagged individual cDNA molecules with unique molecular identifiers. Sequencing covered both TCR alpha and beta chains, and within each sample the abundances of alpha and beta sequences were tightly co-correlated. Turning to the authors' computational methods: Decombinator V4 was used to perform V gene, J gene and CDR3 annotation of TCR sequences. TCRs were defined as expanded if a significant change between any two time points was detected under a Poisson model with p below 0.0001. TCR abundances were normalised to the total number of TCRs sequenced per sample and expressed as counts per million. TRAV1-2 paired with TRAJ12, TRAJ20 or TRAJ33 defined MAIT TCRs, while TRAV10 paired with TRAJ18 defined iNKT TCRs. VDJdb, accessed on 1 November 2021, was searched for TCRs annotated for CMV, EBV and SARS-CoV-2, and TCRs annotated for more than one antigen were excluded. TCRdb reprocessed the public reads (quality trimming at Q25 with fastp, clone calling with MiXCR) and kept in-frame beta chains. Rows are unified per CDR3 protein, each entry keeping the most common DNA and genes. Here the V and J calls rest on TCRdb's processing, not on the authors' analysis. This sample has about 110,000 distinct CDR3 sequences in its table, and roughly 12% of those were observed once. The ten largest clones add up to around 3.2% of the sample.

With regard to this clonotype: Its antigen has not been determined. No base quality information exists; no much larger clone differs at one position.

The chain is assembled from TRBV7-9 and TRBJ2-7, and 7 junction bases match TRBD1. The origin of this receptor is an adult who was a healthcare worker with PCR-confirmed SARS-CoV-2 infection or an uninfected control (not recorded which). The sample taken for sequencing was whole blood. The DNA sequence follows: TGTGCCAGCGCCGCCCGGGACAGCTCCTACGAGCAGTACTTC. It codes for CASAARDSSYEQYF.